The next 18 T cell receptor beta chains were all read from a single sample in a study of blood T cell repertoires in COVID-19. Sequenced by immunoSEQ multiplex PCR; TCRdb stores in-frame clones only, minus some. The sample holds approximately 300,000 clones; roughly 90% are singletons and the top ten take approximately 17%. The sequenced sample was PBMCs or T cells enriched from blood (not recorded which). All receptors come from a woman aged 25 to 39 who had recovered from COVID-19.

The chain links TRBV18 to TRBJ2-6; D is possibly TRBD2 (6 bases). V shed 3 bases and J shed 2 bases, with 20 bases lying between them. CDR1 is KGHSH and CDR2 is LQKENI in the germline V gene. The CDR3 has 19 amino acids. CDR3 in amino acids: CASSPRSLNGGAGANVLTF. In nucleotides, the CDR3 is TGTGCCAGCTCACCGAGGTCGCTGAATGGAGGGGCTGGGGCCAACGTCCTGACTTTC.

J is TRBJ2-2 and V is TRBV18; D is perhaps TRBD1 (5 bases). The CDR3 loop spans 16 amino acids. V was shortened by 3 bases and J by 5 bases, with 16 bases between the two germline ends. Germline V gene sequence: CDR1 KGHSH, CDR2 LQKENI. The CDR3 is CASSPQGPPETGELFF. CDR3 bases: TGTGCCAGCTCACCCCAGGGCCCCCCGGAAACCGGGGAGCTGTTTTTT.

Only one count was recorded for this clone. The chain carries TRBV12-3 or TRBV12-4 and TRBJ2-5; tentative D call: TRBD2 (6 bases). Between the trimmed V and J ends, which lost 6 bases and 1 base, there was a span of 6 bases. This CDR3 is 12 amino acids long. CDR3 DNA: TGTGCCAGCAGGCGGGGCCAAGAGACCCAGTACTTC. Translation gives CASRRGQETQYF.

The chain carries TRBV9 and TRBJ1-1; D perhaps matches TRBD1 (6 bases). CDR1 is SGDLS and CDR2 is YYNGEE in the germline V gene. CDR3 length equals 14 residues. V shed 3 bases and J shed 2 bases, with 11 bases lying between them. CDR3 in amino acids: CASSGPRGNTEAFF. The DNA of the CDR3 is TGTGCCAGCAGCGGACCCAGGGGAAACACTGAAGCTTTCTTT.

This chain joins TRBV6-2 or TRBV6-3 and TRBJ1-4; the D is unclear. The germline V and J ends were trimmed by 2 bases and 1 base, with 11 bases remaining between them. This CDR3 contains 16 residues. Per germline, CDR1 MNHEY and CDR2 SVGEGT. CDR3 coding DNA: TGTGCCAGCAGTTACCCCCCAACACGAACTAATGAAAAACTGTTTTTT. This gives the protein CASSYPPTRTNEKLFF.

This chain joins TRBV11-3 and TRBJ1-1; the D gene is possibly TRBD1 (6 bases). V was clipped by 3 bases and J by 6 bases, with 8 bases between them. The germline V gene encodes CDR1 SGHNT and CDR2 YENEEA. The CDR3 extends over 12 amino acids. CDR3 coding DNA: TGTGCCAGCAGCTTTCCAGGGGCTGAAGCTTTCTTT. Translation gives CASSFPGAEAFF. The full variable domain, with the rest looked up from reference TRBV11-3 and TRBJ1-1, is EAGVVQSPRYKIIEKKQPVAFWCNPISGHNTLYWYLQNLGQGPELLIRYENEEAVDDSQLPKDRFSAERLKGVDSTLKIQPAELGDSAVYLCASSFPGAEAFFGQGTRLTVV.

The chain recombines TRBV6-5 with TRBJ2-7, with 8 bases aligning to TRBD1. V lost 11 bases, J lost 2 bases, and 5 bases stayed unmatched. The germline CDR1 and CDR2 sequences are MNHEY and SVGAGI. This CDR3 has 12 residues. CDR3 region: CASQGAPYEQYF. The CDR3 coding sequence is TGTGCCTCTCAGGGGGCCCCCTACGAGCAGTACTTC.

The rearrangement uses TRBV2 and TRBJ1-1; tentative D call: TRBD1 (6 bases). The CDR3 spans 15 residues. Germline V gives CDR1 SNHLY, CDR2 FYNNEI. V gave up 6 bases and J gave up 4 bases, with 18 bases separating them. The CDR3 region is CASRVDTGLSTEAFF. CDR3 bases: TGTGCCAGCAGGGTCGACACAGGGCTGAGCACTGAAGCTTTCTTT.

This clone was seen once. The CDR3 DNA follows: TGTGCCAGCAGCTTAGGCGACGGAGCCTACGAGCAGTACTTC. It codes for CASSLGDGAYEQYF. This chain links TRBV11-2 with TRBJ2-7; D unclear. CDR3 length equals 14 residues. V lost 1 base and J lost 2, with 9 bases in between. CDR1 and CDR2 (germline): SGHAT, FQNNGV.

This chain links TRBV11-2 with TRBJ2-2; TRBD1 matches 7 bases. Germline V gives CDR1 SGHAT, CDR2 FQNNGV. The CDR3 spans 16 residues. V dropped 5 bases and J dropped 1; count of bases not matched to a gene: 7. For the CDR3, the DNA is TGTGCCAGCAGCACCCGACAGGGAGAGAACACCGGGGAGCTGTTTTTT. This gives the protein CASSTRQGENTGELFF.

The chain links TRBV7-9 to TRBJ2-3, with D possibly TRBD2 on 5 matching bases. The germline V and J ends were trimmed by 3 bases and 3 bases, with 16 bases remaining between them. The CDR3 extends over 16 amino acids. Germline V gene lookup returns CDR1 SEHNR and CDR2 FQNEAQ (reference sequence). The CDR3: CASSFRGRAPTDTQYF. CDR3 sequence (DNA): TGTGCCAGCAGCTTCCGGGGTCGGGCCCCAACAGATACGCAGTATTTT.

This clone was seen a single time. In DNA form, the CDR3 reads TGTGCCAGCAGCAAAGGGACAAACTACGAGCAGTACTTC. It encodes CASSKGTNYEQYF. This rearrangement joins TRBV5-6 to TRBJ2-7; D may be TRBD1 (6 bases). The CDR3 has 13 residues. Deletions cut 4 bases from V and 3 bases from J, with 11 bases between. The germline V gene encodes CDR1 SGHDT and CDR2 YYEEEE.

The chain has TRBV7-8 and TRBJ2-5; TRBD1 agrees at 8 bases. The J segment lost 4 bases and the V segment lost 1 base, leaving 5 bases of the junction unmatched. This CDR3 is 15 amino acids long. Germline V lookup: CDR1 SGHVS, CDR2 FQNEAQ. In DNA form, the CDR3 reads TGTGCCAGCAGCTTAGATACAGGGGGTGGAGAGACCCAGTACTTC. Encoded protein: CASSLDTGGGETQYF.

The chain has TRBV6-2 or TRBV6-3 and TRBJ1-2; D remains ambiguous. Per the germline V gene, CDR1 is MNHEY and CDR2 is SVGEGT. The CDR3 runs 15 residues. V lost 6 bases to trimming and J lost 0 bases, with 14 bases between them. CDR3 sequence: CASSKEPITNYGYTF. As DNA, the CDR3 is TGTGCCAGCAGCAAAGAGCCCATCACTAACTATGGCTACACCTTC.

In DNA, the CDR3 is TGTGCCAGCTCATACCGGGGATCTTATGGCTACACCTTC. It specifies CASSYRGSYGYTF. V is TRBV7-9 and J is TRBJ1-2, with D unresolved. V dropped 8 bases and J dropped 5 bases, with 15 bases sitting between them. Germline CDR1 SEHNR, CDR2 FQNEAQ (reference sequence). The length of the CDR3 is 13 residues.

This clone was picked up one time. V is TRBV7-9 and J is TRBJ1-2, with D perhaps matching TRBD1 (6 bases). This CDR3 spans 15 amino acids. Trimming removed 3 bases at V and 0 bases at J, with 11 bases between. In germline, CDR1 is SEHNR, CDR2 FQNEAQ (reference sequence). In DNA form, the CDR3 reads TGTGCCAGCAGCTTTGGGACACAAACTAACTATGGCTACACCTTC. Protein: CASSFGTQTNYGYTF. The complete variable domain, with remaining parts taken from reference TRBV7-9 and TRBJ1-2, reads DTGVSQNPRHKITKRGQNVTFRCDPISEHNRLYWYRQTLGQGPEFLTYFQNEAQLEKSRLLSDRFSAERPKGSFSTLEIQRTEQGDSAMYLCASSFGTQTNYGYTFGSGTRLTVV.

The chain's CDR3 is CASSNEDTTADTQYF. In DNA form, the CDR3 reads TGTGCCAGCAGCAATGAGGATACGACCGCAGATACGCAGTATTTT. This chain uses TRBV21-1 with TRBJ2-3; the table names TRBD2, a call not compared with the DNA. TRBV21-1 is classified as a pseudogene. This CDR3 comprises 15 residues.

This chain joins TRBV2 and TRBJ1-4, with 8 nucleotides matching TRBD1. CDR1 and CDR2 (germline): SNHLY, FYNNEI. V lost 2 bases to trimming and J lost 9 bases; unmatched junction nucleotides: 5. The CDR3 is 14 residues long. CDR3 DNA: TGTGCCAGCAGTGAAAGACAGGGGATGAAAAAACTGTTTTTT. It specifies CASSERQGMKKLFF.